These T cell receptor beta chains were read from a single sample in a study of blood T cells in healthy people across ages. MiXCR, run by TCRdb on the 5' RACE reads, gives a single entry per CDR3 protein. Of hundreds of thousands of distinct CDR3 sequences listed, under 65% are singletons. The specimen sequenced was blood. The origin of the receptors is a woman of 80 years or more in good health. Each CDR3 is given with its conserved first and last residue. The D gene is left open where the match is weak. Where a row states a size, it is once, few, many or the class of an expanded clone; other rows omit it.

CASRQQSRSYNEQFF	TGTGCCAGCAGGCAACAGAGCCGCTCCTACAATGAGCAGTTCTTC	NA	TRBJ2-1	15	TRBV6-5	NA
CASSQVGTNTEAFF	TGCGCCAGCAGCCAAGTAGGCACGAACACTGAAGCTTTCTTT	NA	TRBJ1-1	14	TRBV4-1	NA
CASSASGAPQYF	TGTGCCAGCAGCGCTAGCGGGGCCCCGCAGTATTTT	many	TRBJ2-3	12	TRBV9	TRBD2
CASVKGTGVSYGYTF	TGTGCCAGCGTCAAAGGGACCGGAGTAAGCTATGGCTACACCTTC	NA	TRBJ1-2	15	TRBV28	NA
CASSVRTSGGATDTQYF	TGTGCCAGCAGCGTTCGAACTAGCGGGGGGGCCACAGATACGCAGTATTTT	NA	TRBJ2-3	17	TRBV7-3	TRBD2
CASSSARGSGANVLTF	TGTGCCAGCAGCTCCGCGAGGGGCTCTGGGGCCAACGTCCTGACTTTC	NA	TRBJ2-6	16	TRBV5-6	NA
CASSSEGQPQHF	TGTGCCAGCAGTTCGGAGGGTCAGCCCCAGCATTTT	NA	TRBJ1-5	12	TRBV12-3/TRBV12-4	NA
CASGASGSMNEQFF	TGTGCCAGCGGCGCTAGCGGGAGTATGAATGAGCAGTTCTTC	NA	TRBJ2-1	14	TRBV7-8	TRBD2
CSAPGTATHNEQFF	TGCAGTGCTCCGGGGACTGCCACCCACAATGAGCAGTTCTTC	NA	TRBJ2-1	14	TRBV20-1	NA
CASSLGLHHEQYF	TGCGCCAGCAGCTTGGGCCTACACCACGAGCAGTACTTC	NA	TRBJ2-7	13	TRBV5-1	NA
CSTPGLAVTDTQYF	TGCAGTACCCCGGGGCTAGCGGTCACAGATACGCAGTATTTT	NA	TRBJ2-3	14	TRBV20-1	TRBD2
CANSRQMNTEAFF	TGTGCCAACAGTCGACAGATGAACACTGAAGCTTTCTTT	NA	TRBJ1-1	13	TRBV12-3/TRBV12-4	NA
CASSRTSGGFQETQYF	TGTGCCAGCAGCCGAACTAGCGGGGGTTTCCAAGAGACCCAGTACTTC	many	TRBJ2-5	16	TRBV12-3/TRBV12-4	TRBD2
CASSDASLKLSSYEQYF	TGTGCCAGCAGTGATGCATCCCTGAAGCTTAGCTCCTACGAGCAGTACTTC	few	TRBJ2-7	17	TRBV25-1	NA
CASSMAQGLGQPQHF	TGTGCCAGCAGTATGGCACAGGGGTTGGGCCAGCCCCAGCATTTT	few	TRBJ1-5	15	TRBV27	TRBD1
CASDRAPTYEQYF	TGTGCCAGCGACAGGGCGCCGACCTACGAGCAGTACTTC	many	TRBJ2-7	13	TRBV28	TRBD1
CASSKGERCGEQYF	TGTGCCAGCAGCAAAGGTGAAAGGTGTGGCGAGCAGTACTTC	NA	TRBJ2-7	14	TRBV21-1	NA
CASSALREGTQVKTLQETQYF	TGTGCCAGCAGCGCCCTCCGAGAGGGGACACAGGTGAAAACCCTCCAAGAGACCCAGTACTTC	once	TRBJ2-5	21	TRBV9	NA
CASSGVDSSYEQYF	TGTGCCAGCAGCGGAGTCGACAGCTCCTACGAGCAGTACTTC	once	TRBJ2-7	14	TRBV9	NA
CSARQGAGGNEQFF	TGCAGTGCGCGGCAGGGGGCAGGAGGGAATGAGCAGTTCTTC	few	TRBJ2-1	14	TRBV20-1	TRBD1
CSPLAGVSDTQYF	TGCAGTCCCCTAGCGGGGGTATCAGATACGCAGTATTTT	many	TRBJ2-3	13	TRBV20-1	TRBD2
CASSPGTSGVQTQYF	TGTGCCAGCAGCCCCGGGACTAGCGGGGTCCAGACCCAGTACTTC	NA	TRBJ2-5	15	TRBV7-8	TRBD2
CSVRTDQETQYF	TGCAGCGTCCGGACAGACCAAGAGACCCAGTACTTC	NA	TRBJ2-5	12	TRBV29-1	NA
CASSSGLAYTGELFF	TGTGCCAGCAGCTCGGGACTAGCCTACACCGGGGAGCTGTTTTTT	NA	TRBJ2-2	15	TRBV5-4	TRBD2
CASSLTAQQPQHF	TGTGCCAGCAGCTTAACCGCCCAGCAGCCCCAGCATTTT	NA	TRBJ1-5	13	TRBV7-3	NA